This TCR beta chain was sequenced during a study of beta chain features in type 1 diabetes listed by TCRdb under 2018. For the study in its entirety: Mean age, gender distribution, total cell number and subset yield were not different between patients and healthy donors. Whereas all 28 donors provided naive and central memory subsets, regulatory and stem cell-like memory subsets were isolated from just 8 patients and roughly 8 healthy donors. Across all samples, about 110 million sorted cells were examined, and cell number per subset correlated strongly with RNA yield. The study compared the TCRB repertoires of sorted circulating CD4+ T cell subsets in recently diagnosed type 1 diabetes patients with those in matched healthy donors.

Points the paper makes about the study in general: In all four CD4+ subsets, TCRB CDR3 length was moderately but significantly shorter in type 1 diabetes patients. Because the HLA sub-analyses included only small numbers of individuals, any influence of HLA type on TCRB rearrangement was left unresolved. The naive, central memory and regulatory TCRB repertoires appeared to resemble one another more closely among patients than among healthy donors. Sequencing cDNA rather than genomic DNA could over-represent highly expressing activated cells, although activation and CD3 levels did not differ between groups. PCR may preferentially amplify shorter templates, but because patient and control samples were amplified and corrected together, any resulting skew would affect both groups equally. At VDJ recombination sites, patients with type 1 diabetes made fewer insertions and deleted more nucleotides, a pattern implying thymic rearrangement abnormalities.

This clone was picked up a small number of times. Its cognate antigen has yet to be identified. Per-base qualities were not stored, and no clone one base away is much larger. All of the isolated RNA was reverse transcribed with the High Capacity cDNA Reverse Transcription Kit, so expressed TCRB transcripts were sequenced. Naive, central memory and regulatory T cell samples underwent deep immunoSEQ sequencing, averaging around 4 million total reads per sample. Sorted cells were lysed in RLT buffer and RNA was extracted with DNase-treated RNeasy Micro or Mini kits, depending on cell number. Each cell subset was processed on its own to prevent cross-contamination, while patient and healthy donor samples were processed together. Using the immunoSEQ multiplex PCR, TCRB sequences were amplified from cDNA into 87-bp fragments spanning the CDR3 region. Sequencing of the amplicons was performed on the Illumina HiSeq platform. For the original study's pipeline: PCR bias was computationally corrected using synthetic template baselines, reads within Hamming distance 2 were collapsed, and singletons that could not be merged were discarded. Reads were aligned against IMGT to assign V, D and J genes, CDR3 length and insertions or deletions at six rearrangement sites. Within each subset, clonotype counts were normalized to sorted cell number, and only after that were true diversity and Gini coefficients computed with the tcR R package. Repertoire sharing was quantified using the overlap coefficient calculated on TCRB nucleotide sequences. As a proxy for the pre-selection repertoire, out-of-frame TCRB sequences from naive cells were analyzed. The source is immuneACCESS, and TCRdb retained only in-frame sequences with V and J called. Part of the clones is not carried over; for the studies checked, unresolved V genes explain less than half of this, and the remainder is unexplained. V and J calls and clone size are as listed in that table; D and trimming were resolved from the DNA. Within this sample are about 640,000 clones, with around an eighth of them counted one time only. Roughly 0.11% of the sample is in the top ten clones.

Each donor gave one peripheral blood draw, approximately 0.11 L on average, collected into heparinised tubes. A BD FACSAria II and a panel including CD45RO, CCR7, CD25, CD127, CD95 and CD27 were used to sort naive, central memory, regulatory and stem cell-like memory CD4+ T cells. Every sorted population had a purity above 95%. PBMCs were isolated immediately by Lymphoprep density gradient centrifugation and stained directly without culture. To minimize batch effects, samples were stained and sorted in pairs, one healthy donor with one patient per experiment. Trimming leaves V shorter by 3 bases and J shorter by 4 bases, with the junction holding 4 bases beyond the gene matches. The germline V gene provides CDR1 SGHDT and CDR2 YYEEEE. Counted from cysteine to phenylalanine, this CDR3 has 15 amino acids. This entry keeps only the CDR3 DNA: 45 bases, framed from base 1.

The chain is made from TRBV5-6 and TRBJ1-4, and 9 junctional nucleotides match TRBD1. The receptor was derived from a man aged 25-40 years with type 1 diabetes. Sequencing was performed on naive CD4+ T cells from blood. In light of the paper, this sample's cell subset or site label describes: true naive CD4+ T cells. The sequenced DNA is TGTGCCAGCAGCTCAGGACAGGGGTTTAATGAAAAACTGTTTTTT. Translation gives CASSSGQGFNEKLFF.